This TCR beta chain originates from a study of T-cell memory formation after mild COVID-19 (dated by TCRdb to the early 2020s). In terms of the full investigation: TCR sequence clusters from the two donors were found to be largely donor specific. Two young, previously healthy adult volunteers, one female and one male, were included in the cohort. In a couple of donors, T-cell clones that expanded and contracted after mild COVID-19 were tracked by sequencing TCRalpha and TCRbeta repertoires over time. Broad study findings and their caveats: Contracting CD4+ clones turned up mainly in the CM and EM memory subsets, whereas EMRA was where CD8+ clones were enriched. SARS-CoV-2 specificity of the second-wave clones peaking on day 37 was not confirmed. Some responding clones were found in pre-infection memory, which suggests that pre-existing cross-reactive memory T cells took part in the SARS-CoV-2 response. Balanced CD4/CD8 phenotypes were observed for clones contracting from day 15 to 85, whereas a bias towards CD4+ was observed for a second wave of clones expanding from day 15 to 37. Only two mild cases were covered in the study, and larger cohorts including severe cases with pre-infection samples were considered necessary.

Ficoll-Paque density gradient centrifugation was the method used to isolate PBMCs. This clonotype has ten or more counts. The target of this receptor is not known. No much larger clone exists at a distance of one base, and base qualities are not known. Trimming takes 1 base off V and 12 bases off J; junction bases not matched to a gene: 4. From a lookup of the germline V gene, CDR1 and CDR2 are SGHTA and FQGNSA. From its cysteine to its phenylalanine, the CDR3 spans 15 amino acids. The sequence is cut down to CDR3 DNA, 45 bases in frame from base 1. The sequencer listed for this sample is Illumina NovaSeq 6000. cDNA libraries for TCRalpha and TCRbeta were prepared by 5'RACE using constant-segment primers, with sample barcodes and unique molecular identifiers added. Trizol reagent was used to extract RNA from every sample. Amplification of the libraries took two PCR steps, and the second step added a second sample barcode plus Illumina TruSeq adapters. The libraries were sequenced on an Illumina NovaSeq using 2 x 150 bp paired-end reads. Per the original workflow: The reads were demultiplexed and collapsed into UMI-guided consensus sequences using migec v1.2.7. Using mixcr v2.1.11, the UMI consensuses were aligned to TRA and TRB V and J templates and assembled into clonotypes. Expanded or contracted clonotypes were those called significant by both edgeR and NoisET, with noise models trained on biological replicates. For edgeR calls, the cutoffs were a false discovery rate-adjusted p below 0.01 and a log2 fold-change threshold of 1. As an exploratory analysis of dynamics, max-normalized trajectories of the 1000 most abundant clonotypes were examined by PCA with hierarchical clustering. Separately sequenced CD4+ and CD8+ repertoires were used to assign a CD4 or CD8 phenotype to each responding clone. TCRdb trimmed public reads at Q25 via fastp, called clones via MiXCR and kept in-frame beta chains. Entries that share a CDR3 protein sequence are merged under the most common genes and DNA. These V and J calls rely on TCRdb rather than the paper's analysis. Counted in this sample were hundreds of thousands of distinct CDR3 sequences; roughly 25% of them appeared once. In total, the top ten clones hold around 13% of the sample.

Input material: PBMCs or a T cell subset sorted from them (not recorded which). This sequence was found in an adult woman who had mild COVID-19 (a few samples of this study predate the infection). The sample titles of this study are shuffled in the database, so cell type and time point are left out; the donor was told from shared clones. The chain is made from TRBV7-2 and TRBJ2-1; 15 central bases correspond to TRBD2. CDR3 reads: CASSLGTGLAGGQFF. The DNA reads as follows: TGTGCCAGCAGCTTAGGGACGGGACTAGCGGGGGGGCAGTTCTTC.